This is a list of T cell receptor beta chains from one sample in a study of shared clonotypes between healthy human individuals. TCRdb's copy holds only in-frame clones and misses some; the assay was immunoSEQ multiplex PCR. The table records approximately 1,000,000 clones, 70% to 85% of them present only once. Sequenced: memory CD4+ T cells from PBMCs. These receptors all stem from a man between 18 and 29 years old in good health. Some clones in this sample may be carry-over from other donors' samples. The CDR3 runs from the conserved cysteine through the conserved F or W. The D gene is left open where the match is weak. For some rows the clone size is stated as once, few or many, or as a class when expanded; others skip it.

V gene: TRBV9; J gene: TRBJ2-3; D gene: TRBD2; clone size: NA; CDR3 protein: CASSVVSGSADTQYF; CDR3 DNA: TGTGCCAGCAGCGTAGTTAGCGGGAGCGCAGATACGCAGTATTTT
V gene: TRBV5-5; J gene: TRBJ2-7; D gene: NA; clone size: NA; CDR3 protein: CASNFGGVRGALEQYF; CDR3 DNA: TGTGCCAGCAACTTCGGCGGGGTCAGGGGTGCCCTCGAGCAGTACTTC
V gene: TRBV25-1; J gene: TRBJ2-6; D gene: NA; clone size: once; CDR3 protein: CSLYSGANVLTF; CDR3 DNA: TGTTCCCTCTACTCTGGGGCCAACGTCCTGACTTTC
V gene: TRBV19; J gene: TRBJ1-5; D gene: NA; clone size: NA; CDR3 protein: CASSIGPLSGQPQHF; CDR3 DNA: TGTGCCAGTAGTATCGGCCCGCTATCTGGTCAGCCCCAGCATTTT
V gene: TRBV28; J gene: TRBJ1-2; D gene: NA; clone size: few; CDR3 protein: CASSLYHRGSGGYTF; CDR3 DNA: TGTGCCAGCAGTTTGTACCATAGGGGATCGGGTGGCTACACCTTC
V gene: TRBV7-9; J gene: TRBJ2-1; D gene: NA; clone size: NA; CDR3 protein: CASSSLWGRTYNEQFF; CDR3 DNA: TGTGCCAGCAGCTCATTATGGGGGAGGACCTACAATGAGCAGTTCTTC
V gene: TRBV27; J gene: TRBJ1-4; D gene: TRBD1; clone size: NA; CDR3 protein: CASSGQGATNEKLFF; CDR3 DNA: TGTGCCAGCAGTGGACAGGGAGCAACTAATGAAAAACTGTTTTTT
V gene: TRBV5-1; J gene: TRBJ2-1; D gene: NA; clone size: NA; CDR3 protein: CASSLISGYNEQFF; CDR3 DNA: TGCGCCAGCAGCTTGATTTCAGGGTACAATGAGCAGTTCTTC
V gene: TRBV5-4; J gene: TRBJ2-5; D gene: TRBD2; clone size: NA; CDR3 protein: CASSLGGLAAQETQYF; CDR3 DNA: TGTGCCAGCAGTCTAGGGGGACTAGCGGCGCAAGAGACCCAGTACTTC
V gene: TRBV28; J gene: TRBJ2-7; D gene: NA; clone size: once; CDR3 protein: CASSPRAEQYF; CDR3 DNA: TGTGCCAGCAGTCCCCGTGCGGAGCAGTACTTC
V gene: TRBV11-2; J gene: TRBJ2-1; D gene: TRBD2; clone size: NA; CDR3 protein: CASKPGLAGNNEQFF; CDR3 DNA: TGTGCCAGCAAGCCCGGACTAGCGGGGAACAATGAGCAGTTCTTC
V gene: TRBV6-1; J gene: TRBJ1-1; D gene: NA; clone size: NA; CDR3 protein: CASRDWGEAFF; CDR3 DNA: TGTGCCAGCAGGGATTGGGGTGAAGCTTTCTTT
V gene: TRBV11-2; J gene: TRBJ2-7; D gene: NA; clone size: few; CDR3 protein: CASRSQLGEQYF; CDR3 DNA: TGTGCCAGCAGATCCCAGCTGGGTGAGCAGTACTTC
V gene: TRBV6-4; J gene: TRBJ1-1; D gene: NA; clone size: NA; CDR3 protein: CASSYTGYTEAFF; CDR3 DNA: TGTGCCAGCAGCTATACAGGGTACACTGAAGCTTTCTTT
V gene: TRBV5-1; J gene: TRBJ2-1; D gene: NA; clone size: NA; CDR3 protein: CASSPDSIYEQFF; CDR3 DNA: TGCGCCAGCAGCCCCGATTCTATCTATGAGCAGTTCTTC
V gene: TRBV7-9; J gene: TRBJ2-1; D gene: TRBD2; clone size: once; CDR3 protein: CASSSRVAGGEQFF; CDR3 DNA: TGTGCCAGCAGCTCCCGAGTAGCGGGAGGCGAGCAGTTCTTC
V gene: TRBV4-1; J gene: TRBJ2-4; D gene: NA; clone size: NA; CDR3 protein: CASSPLELAKNIQYF; CDR3 DNA: TGCGCCAGCAGCCCTTTGGAACTAGCCAAAAACATTCAGTACTTC
V gene: TRBV5-1; J gene: TRBJ2-3; D gene: NA; clone size: NA; CDR3 protein: CASSLVPTDTQYF; CDR3 DNA: TGCGCCAGCAGCTTGGTTCCGACAGATACGCAGTATTTT
V gene: TRBV4-1; J gene: TRBJ2-3; D gene: TRBD2; clone size: NA; CDR3 protein: CASSQGLAGGRKTDTQYF; CDR3 DNA: TGCGCCAGCAGCCAAGGACTAGCGGGAGGAAGGAAGACAGATACGCAGTATTTT
V gene: TRBV28; J gene: TRBJ2-7; D gene: TRBD2; clone size: NA; CDR3 protein: CASSRLAGGPGPYEQYF; CDR3 DNA: TGTGCCAGCAGTAGGCTAGCGGGAGGGCCAGGGCCCTACGAGCAGTACTTC
V gene: TRBV7-2; J gene: TRBJ1-2; D gene: NA; clone size: NA; CDR3 protein: CASSFDRGKYGYTF; CDR3 DNA: TGTGCCAGCAGCTTCGACAGAGGAAAGTATGGCTACACCTTC
V gene: TRBV7-3; J gene: TRBJ1-5; D gene: TRBD1; clone size: NA; CDR3 protein: CASSLTGPNQPQHF; CDR3 DNA: TGTGCCAGCAGTTTGACAGGGCCCAATCAGCCCCAGCATTTT
V gene: TRBV7-8; J gene: TRBJ1-3; D gene: NA; clone size: once; CDR3 protein: CASSFPGSGNTIYF; CDR3 DNA: TGTGCCAGCAGCTTCCCAGGGAGTGGAAACACCATATATTTT
V gene: TRBV6-1; J gene: TRBJ2-3; D gene: NA; clone size: NA; CDR3 protein: CASSPQGTSDTQYF; CDR3 DNA: TGTGCCAGCAGTCCGCAGGGGACTTCAGATACGCAGTATTTT
V gene: TRBV5-1; J gene: TRBJ2-2; D gene: NA; clone size: NA; CDR3 protein: CASTLLGVPGELFF; CDR3 DNA: TGCGCCAGCACACTACTTGGGGTGCCCGGGGAGCTGTTTTTT
V gene: TRBV7-2; J gene: TRBJ1-1; D gene: NA; clone size: NA; CDR3 protein: CASSLRRRVTEAFF; CDR3 DNA: TGTGCCAGCAGCTTACGAAGGAGGGTGACTGAAGCTTTCTTT
V gene: TRBV15; J gene: TRBJ2-5; D gene: NA; clone size: NA; CDR3 protein: CATSRDPDGSQYF; CDR3 DNA: TGTGCCACCAGCAGAGATCCCGACGGCTCACAGTACTTC